The rows below give T cell receptor beta chains drawn from one sample of a study of blood T cell repertoires in COVID-19. TCRdb's copy holds only in-frame clones and misses some; the assay was immunoSEQ multiplex PCR. The sample records about 360,000 clones, around 87% being singletons. The sequenced sample consisted of peripheral blood. These receptors were taken from a human donor in a cohort sampled during active COVID-19. Both conserved end residues are part of each CDR3. Each record gives: J gene, D gene, clone size, V gene, CDR3 DNA, CDR3 protein. D genes are given only for firm matches. A clone size is listed for some rows: how often the clone was seen (once, few, many), or a class if it is expanded.

TRBJ1-5	TRBD1	.	TRBV19	TGTGCCAGTAGTATACGGGGGACAGGGCTTCGGCCCCAGCATTTT	CASSIRGTGLRPQHF
TRBJ2-1	TRBD2	.	TRBV4-2	TGTGCCAGCAGTCCATCCCGGACTAGCGGGGGGGGGAATGAGCAGTTCTTC	CASSPSRTSGGGNEQFF
TRBJ1-4	.	.	TRBV6-5	TGTGCCAGCAGTTACTCAGGGGGAAGAGAAAAACTGTTTTTT	CASSYSGGREKLFF
TRBJ2-2	.	.	TRBV14	TGTGCCAGCAGCCAAGACAGGCCGGACACCGGGGAGCTGTTTTTT	CASSQDRPDTGELFF
TRBJ1-3	.	once	TRBV6-6	TGTGCCAGCAGTTACTTCATCGCGGCCTCGGGAAACACCATATATTTT	CASSYFIAASGNTIYF
TRBJ1-1	.	.	TRBV27	TGTGCCAGCAGTCCTACCCCCAACACTGAAGCTTTCTTT	CASSPTPNTEAFF
TRBJ2-3	TRBD2	.	TRBV2	TGTGCCAGCACATTCGCTAGCGGGAGGGGGTTTGATACGCAGTATTTT	CASTFASGRGFDTQYF
TRBJ2-3	.	once	TRBV5-1	TGCGCCAGCAGCGGACATACAGTTTCCTACACAGATACGCAGTATTTT	CASSGHTVSYTDTQYF
TRBJ2-2	TRBD2	once	TRBV27	TGTGCCAGCAGTTTACGTACCCCGGGACTAGCGGGATATAGTGATACCGGGGAGCTGTTTTTT	CASSLRTPGLAGYSDTGELFF
TRBJ1-5	TRBD1	.	TRBV10-3	TGTGCCATCGGCCAGGGGGCCGGTCAGCCCCAGCATTTT	CAIGQGAGQPQHF
TRBJ2-5	.	.	TRBV7-2	TGTGCCAGCAGCTTCTTCGGGGGAGAGACCCAGTACTTC	CASSFFGGETQYF
TRBJ2-1	.	.	TRBV10-3	TGTGCCATCAGTGCTAGAGACCCCGGTGATGAGCAGTTCTTC	CAISARDPGDEQFF
TRBJ1-1	.	.	TRBV11-2	TGTGCCAGCAGCTTAGGGTCGGGAAAGACTGAAGCTTTCTTT	CASSLGSGKTEAFF
TRBJ2-1	.	once	TRBV3-1/TRBV3-2	TGTGCCAGCAGGCCCCCGGGAAAAGGGAGCAATGAGCAGTTCTTC	CASRPPGKGSNEQFF
TRBJ2-5	.	.	TRBV3-1/TRBV3-2	TGTGCCAGCAGCCACTCAACAGGGTCCCAAGAGACCCAGTACTTC	CASSHSTGSQETQYF
TRBJ1-5	.	.	TRBV7-8	TGTGCCAGCAGCTTAAAGGGTTGGGGGGATCAGCCCCAGCATTTT	CASSLKGWGDQPQHF
TRBJ2-7	TRBD1	once	TRBV12-5	TGTGCTAGTGGTGCCGGGACAGTTCTAACCGAGCAGTACTTC	CASGAGTVLTEQYF
TRBJ1-5	TRBD1	once	TRBV19	TGTGCCAGTAGCCAACAGGGGGGGCAGCCCCAGCATTTT	CASSQQGGQPQHF
TRBJ1-1	.	.	TRBV7-9	TGTGCCACCTCCTGGAACCGGGTTGCCACTGAAGCTTTCTTT	CATSWNRVATEAFF
TRBJ2-7	.	.	TRBV15	TGTGCCACCGGTTCAGGACAGTCTTCGAGGGAGCAGTACTTC	CATGSGQSSREQYF
TRBJ1-6	TRBD1	many	TRBV28	TGTGCCAGCAGCCTAGGACAGGACAATTCACCCCTCCACTTT	CASSLGQDNSPLHF
TRBJ2-3	.	.	TRBV4-1	TGCGCCAGCAGCCAAGTAGTAGATACGCAGTATTTT	CASSQVVDTQYF